This T cell receptor beta chain was recorded in a study of cytomegalovirus exposure and HLA in healthy donors. A note on this clone: What it binds is not known.

CDR3 length: 15 residues. Germline loops: CDR1 WSHSY, CDR2 SAAADI. V was clipped by 3 bases and J by 5 bases, with 14 bases between them. The study's findings and limits: Clusters of TCRs from the first cohort tended to co-occur in the 120 or so validation repertoires (as a later analysis found). Most sequenced TCRs were rare (though some public TCRs occurred in many donors). Listed as cytomegalovirus-associated were over 150 TCR beta chains.

The protocol was immunoSEQ multiplex PCR, while the TCRdb copy is restricted to in-frame clones and leaves out a portion. Of 250,000 to 300,000 clones in the sample, roughly 89% were seen once. The rearrangement joins TRBV10-2 to TRBJ2-1; TRBD1 is a possible D gene (5 bases). Sequenced material: PBMCs. This clonotype was sampled from a young woman in good health and CMV-seronegative. The DNA for the CDR3 is TGCGCCAGCAGTGATCTGGGGCGTACGGACAATGAGCAGTTCTTC. Amino acid sequence: CASSDLGRTDNEQFF.